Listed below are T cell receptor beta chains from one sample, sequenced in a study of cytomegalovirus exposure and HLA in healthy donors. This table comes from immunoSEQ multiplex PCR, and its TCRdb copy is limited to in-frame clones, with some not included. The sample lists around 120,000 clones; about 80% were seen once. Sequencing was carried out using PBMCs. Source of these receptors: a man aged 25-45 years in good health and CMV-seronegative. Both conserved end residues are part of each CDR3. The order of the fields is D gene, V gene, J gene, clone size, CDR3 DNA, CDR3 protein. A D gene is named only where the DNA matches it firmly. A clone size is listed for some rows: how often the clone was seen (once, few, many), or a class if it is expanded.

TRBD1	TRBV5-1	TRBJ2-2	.	TGCGCCAGCCGAGACAGGGCGGCCGGGGAGCTGTTTTTT	CASRDRAAGELFF
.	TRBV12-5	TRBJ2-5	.	TGTGCTAGTGGTTTGGGCCAGCGAGGGGGCCAAGAGACCCAGTACTTC	CASGLGQRGGQETQYF
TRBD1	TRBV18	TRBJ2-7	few	TGTGCCAGCTCACATAGAGACAGGGGCTACGAGCAGTACTTC	CASSHRDRGYEQYF
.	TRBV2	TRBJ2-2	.	TGTGCCAGCAGTGAAGGCAGGATGAACACCGGGGAGCTGTTTTTT	CASSEGRMNTGELFF
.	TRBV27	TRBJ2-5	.	TGTGCCAGCAGTTCTCCCCGACTGATCACTAGGGGGGAGACCCAGTACTTC	CASSSPRLITRGETQYF
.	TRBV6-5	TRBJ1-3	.	TGTGCCAGCAGTTACTCGTTCCAGGGTGGAAACACCATATATTTT	CASSYSFQGGNTIYF
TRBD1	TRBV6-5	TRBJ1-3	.	TGTGCCAGTGGGACAGGTCCAGGAAACACCATATATTTT	CASGTGPGNTIYF
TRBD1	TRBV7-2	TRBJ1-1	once	TGTGCCAGCAGCTTACGTGGACAGGGGATCACTGAAGCTTTCTTT	CASSLRGQGITEAFF
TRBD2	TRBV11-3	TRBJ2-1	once	TGTGCCAGCAGCCCCCGGACTAGCGGCAATGAGCAGTTCTTC	CASSPRTSGNEQFF
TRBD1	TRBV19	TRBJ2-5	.	TGTGCCAGTAGTCTGCAGGGGGACCAAGAGACCCAGTACTTC	CASSLQGDQETQYF
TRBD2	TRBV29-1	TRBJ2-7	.	TGCAGCGTTTTAGCGGGAGGGCCTTACGAGCAGTACTTC	CSVLAGGPYEQYF
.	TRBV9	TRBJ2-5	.	TGTGCCAGCAGCGGGAGGGGGGGCCAAGAGACCCAGTACTTC	CASSGRGGQETQYF
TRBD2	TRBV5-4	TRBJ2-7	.	TGTGCCAGCAGCCAGACTAGCGGGTACGAGCAGTACTTC	CASSQTSGYEQYF
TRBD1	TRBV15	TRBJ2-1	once	TGTGCCACCAGCCCTAGGGACAGGGACAATGAGCAGTTCTTC	CATSPRDRDNEQFF
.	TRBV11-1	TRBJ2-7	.	TGTGCCAGCAGCCTAACTTCTACAGGGTCCTACGAGCAGTACTTC	CASSLTSTGSYEQYF
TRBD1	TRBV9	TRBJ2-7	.	TGTGCCAGCAGCGTCCGACAGGGGGGCGGCGAGCAGTACTTC	CASSVRQGGGEQYF
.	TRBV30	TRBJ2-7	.	TGTGCCTGGAGTGTACTGGGGGGTAAATTACAGCCTGACGAGCAGTACTTC	CAWSVLGGKLQPDEQYF
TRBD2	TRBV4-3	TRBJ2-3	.	TGCGCCAGCAGCCTCAATAGCGGGAGGGCCAAGTCAGATACGCAGTATTTT	CASSLNSGRAKSDTQYF
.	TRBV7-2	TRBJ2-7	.	TGTGCCAGCAGAAGGGTTGGGGAGACCTACGAGCAGTACTTC	CASRRVGETYEQYF
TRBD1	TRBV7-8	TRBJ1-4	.	TGTGCCAGCAGCTTAATGGACAGGGTGGGCGAAAAACTGTTTTTT	CASSLMDRVGEKLFF
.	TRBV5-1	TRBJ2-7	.	TGCGCCAGCAGGGCCGACCGGGACTCGCTTTCCTACGAGCAGTACTTC	CASRADRDSLSYEQYF
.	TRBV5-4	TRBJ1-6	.	TGTGCCAGCAGCTTCCCGGGTTCACCCCTCCACTTT	CASSFPGSPLHF
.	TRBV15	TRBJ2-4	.	TGTGCCACCAGCAGACCTTATGGCAGGGGTAGCAAAAACATTCAGTACTTC	CATSRPYGRGSKNIQYF
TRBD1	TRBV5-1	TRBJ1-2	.	TGCGCCAGCAGCTCGAGGACAGGCAACTCTGGCTACACCTTC	CASSSRTGNSGYTF
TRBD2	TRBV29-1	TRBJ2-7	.	TGCAGCGTTGAAGATTTGAGCGGGAGAAAGTACGAGCAGTACTTC	CSVEDLSGRKYEQYF
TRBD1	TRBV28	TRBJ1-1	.	TGTGCCAGCAGTTTAGCCAGGGGGCGCCGAGCGAACACTGAAGCTTTCTTT	CASSLARGRRANTEAFF
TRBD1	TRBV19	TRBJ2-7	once	TGTGCCAGCAGTCCCGGACAGGGGGCTTACGAGCAGTACTTC	CASSPGQGAYEQYF
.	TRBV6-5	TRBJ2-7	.	TGTGCCAGCAGCCCCACCGGGGGTAGCTACGAGCAGTACTTC	CASSPTGGSYEQYF
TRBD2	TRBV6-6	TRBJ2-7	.	TGTGCCAGCAGTTACGGTTTAGCGGGAGACCCCTACGAGCAGTACTTC	CASSYGLAGDPYEQYF
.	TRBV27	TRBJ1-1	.	TGTGCCAGCAGTCCGGAGTTTCAGTTGATGAACACTGAAGCTTTCTTT	CASSPEFQLMNTEAFF